Below are 8 T cell receptor beta chains sequenced from a single sample in a study of identical twins (TCRdb year 2016). Receptors were amplified or captured by 5' RACE. The sequencer listed for this sample is Illumina HiSeq 2000. The raw public data were reprocessed by TCRdb itself: fastp quality trimming at Q25, MiXCR clonotype calling, in-frame beta chains only. CDR3 protein duplicates are merged, each entry listing the most common genes and DNA. Within this sample are some 500,000 distinct CDR3 sequences, with roughly 21% of them counted one time only. The ten largest clones represent about 0.99% of the sample. This sample was also put to use in a study of T cells expressing NK-cell markers.

Sequencing was performed on CD4+ T cells sorted from blood. These receptors were taken from a young woman in good health.

This clonotype was counted ten times or more. The chain is built from TRBV29-1 and TRBJ2-5, with a weak D call TRBD2 (6 bases). Per germline, CDR1 SQVTM and CDR2 ANQGSEA. The CDR3 is made up of 11 amino acids. Trimming took off 7 bases at V and 2 bases at J, with 8 bases between the two ends. The DNA for the CDR3 is TGCAGCGGGGGACTTCAAGAGACCCAGTACTTC. It specifies CSGGLQETQYF.

This clonotype has a handful of counts. The chain uses TRBV29-1 and TRBJ1-1, with D perhaps matching TRBD1 (5 bases). The CDR3 is 16 amino acids. Deletions cut 4 bases from V and 1 base from J, with 19 bases between. Germline V lookup: CDR1 SQVTM, CDR2 ANQGSEA. CDR3: CSVVPGAFGTNTEAFF. The CDR3 nucleotides read TGCAGCGTTGTACCCGGGGCTTTTGGCACGAACACTGAAGCTTTCTTT. The entire variable domain, with the rest obtained from reference TRBV29-1 and TRBJ1-1, is as follows: SAVISQKPSRDICQRGTSLTIQCQVDSQVTMMFWYRQQPGQSLTLIATANQGSEATYESGFVIDKFPISRPNLTFSTLTVSNMSPEDSSIYLCSVVPGAFGTNTEAFFGQGTRLTVV.

This clonotype was seen a handful of times. This chain uses TRBV20-1 with TRBJ1-1; D gene uncertain. Germline CDR1 is DFQATT and CDR2 is SNEGSKA (reference sequence). The CDR3 loop spans 13 amino acids. Trimming pared 6 bases from V and 1 base from J, leaving 12 bases between. The CDR3 coding sequence is TGCAGTGCCGTTTCGACGGGGAACACTGAAGCTTTCTTT. Amino acid sequence: CSAVSTGNTEAFF.

V gene TRBV5-4 combines with J gene TRBJ1-1; D possibly corresponds to TRBD1 (6 bases). The CDR3 is made up of 13 amino acids. V was pared by 7 bases and J by 0 bases, with 10 bases between. Germline CDR1 reads SGHNT; CDR2 reads YYREEE (reference sequence). Written as DNA, the CDR3 is TGTGCCAGCGGGACAAAGATGAACACTGAAGCTTTCTTT. Its translation: CASGTKMNTEAFF.

The chain has TRBV6-1 and TRBJ2-7; D uncertain. CDR3 length equals 14 residues. Trimming cost V 6 bases and J 2 bases, with 14 bases left between them. The V gene's germline CDR1 is MNHNS and CDR2 SASEGT. The CDR3 loop is CASSDRAGAYEQYF. Written as DNA, the CDR3 is TGTGCCAGCAGCGACCGGGCCGGCGCCTACGAGCAGTACTTC.

The rearrangement uses TRBV20-1 and TRBJ1-1; D may be TRBD1 (6 bases). The CDR3 totals 13 residues. Germline lookup yields CDR1 DFQATT and CDR2 SNEGSKA (reference sequence). V was shortened by 6 bases and J by 0 bases, with 11 bases between the two germline ends. The DNA of the CDR3 is TGCAGTGCCACCTACAGGGTGAACACTGAAGCTTTCTTT. This sequence encodes CSATYRVNTEAFF.

This clonotype was seen only a few times. The gene calls are TRBV6-5 and TRBJ1-4; no definite D call. Trimming took 4 bases from V and 8 from J, leaving 14 bases between them. Per germline, CDR1 MNHEY and CDR2 SVGAGI. The CDR3 is 14 residues long. This CDR3 reads CASSSPGLFEKLFF. The CDR3 DNA reads as TGTGCCAGCAGTTCCCCCGGCCTTTTCGAAAAACTGTTTTTT.

The chain carries TRBV5-1 and TRBJ2-7; no firm D call. In germline, CDR1 is SGHRS, CDR2 YFSETQ. Trimming removed 6 bases from V and 0 bases from J, with 10 bases in between. The CDR3 extends over 13 amino acids. CDR3 protein: CASTAASSYEQYF. As DNA, the CDR3 is TGCGCCAGCACAGCTGCGAGCTCCTACGAGCAGTACTTC.